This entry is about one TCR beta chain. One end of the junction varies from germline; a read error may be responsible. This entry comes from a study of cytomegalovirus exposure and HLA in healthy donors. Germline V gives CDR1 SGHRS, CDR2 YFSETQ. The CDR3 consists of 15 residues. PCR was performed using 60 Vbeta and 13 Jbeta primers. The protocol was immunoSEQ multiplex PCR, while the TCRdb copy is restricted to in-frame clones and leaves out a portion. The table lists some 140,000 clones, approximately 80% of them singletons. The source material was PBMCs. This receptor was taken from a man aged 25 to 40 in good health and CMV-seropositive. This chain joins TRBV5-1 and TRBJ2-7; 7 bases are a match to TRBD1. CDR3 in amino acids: CASSHRTGISHEQYF. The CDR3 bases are TGCGCCAGCAGCCACCGGACAGGCATCTCCCACGAGCAGTACTTC.